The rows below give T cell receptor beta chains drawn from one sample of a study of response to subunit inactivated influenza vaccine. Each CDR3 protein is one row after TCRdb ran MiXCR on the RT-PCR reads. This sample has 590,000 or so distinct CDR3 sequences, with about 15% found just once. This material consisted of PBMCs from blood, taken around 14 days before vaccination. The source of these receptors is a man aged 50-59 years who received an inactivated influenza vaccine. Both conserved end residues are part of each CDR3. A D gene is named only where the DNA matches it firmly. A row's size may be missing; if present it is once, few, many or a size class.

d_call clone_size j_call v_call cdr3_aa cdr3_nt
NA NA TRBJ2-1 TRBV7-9 CASSLANRHNEQFF TGTGCCAGCAGCTTAGCGAACAGGCACAATGAGCAGTTCTTC
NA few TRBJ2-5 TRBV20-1 CSAKAVTGMVETQYF TGCAGTGCTAAGGCCGTAACAGGGATGGTAGAGACCCAGTACTTC
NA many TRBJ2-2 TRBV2 CASSDTGNGELFF TGTGCCAGCAGTGATACGGGGAACGGGGAGCTGTTTTTT
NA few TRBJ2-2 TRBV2 CASTISTGNTGELFF TGTGCCAGCACCATCTCGACGGGGAACACCGGGGAGCTGTTTTTT
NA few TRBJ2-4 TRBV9 CASSTPDMGLGGMAKNIQYF TGTGCCAGCAGCACTCCGGACATGGGACTGGGGGGCATGGCCAAAAACATTCAGTACTTC
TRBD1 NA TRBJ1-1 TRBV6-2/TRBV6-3 CASSPRTGNAFF TGTGCCAGCAGTCCCAGGACAGGGAACGCTTTCTTT
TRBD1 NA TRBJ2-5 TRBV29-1 CSVSDRGLETQYF TGCAGCGTATCCGACAGGGGGCTGGAGACCCAGTACTTC
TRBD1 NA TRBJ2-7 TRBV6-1 CASRLNSRQGVYPEQYF TGTGCCAGCAGACTCAACTCGAGACAGGGTGTATATCCCGAGCAGTACTTC
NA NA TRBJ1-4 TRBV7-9 CASSFGQTRGNEKLFF TGTGCCAGCAGCTTTGGACAGACTCGGGGGAATGAAAAACTGTTTTTT
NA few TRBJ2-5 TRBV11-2 CASSPRRVGTQYF TGTGCCAGCAGTCCCCGTAGGGTTGGGACCCAGTACTTC
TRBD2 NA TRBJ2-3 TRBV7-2 CATTSDGTDTQYF TGTGCCACCACTAGCGACGGCACAGATACGCAGTATTTT
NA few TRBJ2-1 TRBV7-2 CASSLFGDYNEQFF TGTGCCAGCAGCTTATTCGGGGATTACAATGAGCAGTTCTTC
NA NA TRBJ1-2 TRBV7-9 CASSLVGTTDGYTF TGTGCCAGCAGCTTAGTAGGGACAACGGATGGCTACACCTTC
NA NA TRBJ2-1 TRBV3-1 CASSHVSRMRTEVSYNEQFF TGTGCCAGCAGCCACGTATCCCGTATGAGGACAGAAGTCTCCTACAATGAGCAGTTCTTC
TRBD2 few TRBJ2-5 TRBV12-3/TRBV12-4 CASSQTSGGQETQYF TGTGCCAGCAGTCAGACTAGCGGGGGGCAAGAGACCCAGTACTTC
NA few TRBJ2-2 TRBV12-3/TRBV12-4 CASSLAGGPGELFF TGTGCCAGCAGTTTAGCAGGGGGTCCCGGGGAGCTGTTTTTT
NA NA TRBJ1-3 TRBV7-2 CASSLVVLSGNTIYF TGTGCCAGCAGCTTAGTAGTACTCTCTGGAAACACCATATATTTT
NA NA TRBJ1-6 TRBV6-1 CASTAQPGSPLHF TGTGCCAGCACCGCCCAACCAGGATCACCCCTCCACTTT
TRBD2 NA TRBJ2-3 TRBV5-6 CASSLRPSGRSSTDTQYF TGTGCCAGCAGCTTGAGGCCTAGCGGGAGGTCCAGCACAGATACGCAGTATTTT
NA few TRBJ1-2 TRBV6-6 CASSYLQNYGYTF TGTGCCAGCAGTTACTTACAAAACTATGGCTACACCTTC
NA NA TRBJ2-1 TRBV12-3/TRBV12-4 CASLQGLNEQFF TGTGCCAGCCTGCAGGGATTGAATGAGCAGTTCTTC
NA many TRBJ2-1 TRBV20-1 CSARYPRGGNEQFF TGCAGTGCTAGATACCCCAGAGGGGGAAATGAGCAGTTCTTC
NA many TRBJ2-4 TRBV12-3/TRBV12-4 CASSRPMLAKNIQYF TGTGCCAGCAGCCGGCCGATGCTAGCCAAAAACATTCAGTACTTC
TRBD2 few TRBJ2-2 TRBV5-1 CASSPKAGGSGELFF TGCGCCAGCAGCCCAAAAGCGGGAGGCTCCGGGGAGCTGTTTTTT
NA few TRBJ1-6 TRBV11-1 CASSKPSGRSSYNSPLHF TGTGCCAGCAGCAAACCGAGCGGTCGGAGCTCCTATAATTCACCCCTCCACTTT
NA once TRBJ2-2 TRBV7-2 CASSLSQSTGELFF TGTGCCAGCAGCTTAAGTCAGTCCACCGGGGAGCTGTTTTTT
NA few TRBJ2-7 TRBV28 CASRGGTTYEQYF TGTGCCAGCAGGGGAGGGACAACCTACGAGCAGTACTTC
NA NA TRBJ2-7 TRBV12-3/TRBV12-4 CASRMTREQYF TGTGCCAGCAGGATGACCCGGGAGCAGTACTTC
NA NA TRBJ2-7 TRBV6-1 CASSVVERYF TGTGCCAGCAGTGTTGTGGAGCGCTACTTC
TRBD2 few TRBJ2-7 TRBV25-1 CASSEAAGVPYEQYF TGTGCCAGCAGTGAGGCAGCGGGAGTCCCCTACGAGCAGTACTTC
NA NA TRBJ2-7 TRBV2 CASKLETGSYEQYF TGTGCCAGCAAGTTAGAGACAGGTAGCTACGAGCAGTACTTC
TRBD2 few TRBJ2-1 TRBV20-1 CSAKTSGRSAHEQFF TGCAGTGCTAAAACTAGCGGGAGGTCCGCCCATGAGCAGTTCTTC
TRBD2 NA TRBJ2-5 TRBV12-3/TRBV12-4 CASRLGGGFQETQYF TGTGCCAGCCGTTTGGGGGGGGGGTTCCAAGAGACCCAGTACTTC
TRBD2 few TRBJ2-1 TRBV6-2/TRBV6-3 CASRVGGVSYNEQFF TGTGCCAGCAGAGTCGGGGGGGTCTCCTACAATGAGCAGTTCTTC
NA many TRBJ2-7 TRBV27 CASSLRESYEQYF TGTGCCAGCAGTTTAAGAGAGAGCTACGAGCAGTACTTC
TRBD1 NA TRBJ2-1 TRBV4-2 CASSHAETGYNEQFF TGTGCCAGCAGCCACGCTGAGACAGGGTACAATGAGCAGTTCTTC
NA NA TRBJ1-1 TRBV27 CASGRMNTEAFF TGTGCCAGCGGGAGAATGAACACTGAAGCTTTCTTT
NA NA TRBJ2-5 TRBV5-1 CASSLDQPRETQYF TGCGCCAGCAGCTTGGACCAGCCCCGAGAGACCCAGTACTTC